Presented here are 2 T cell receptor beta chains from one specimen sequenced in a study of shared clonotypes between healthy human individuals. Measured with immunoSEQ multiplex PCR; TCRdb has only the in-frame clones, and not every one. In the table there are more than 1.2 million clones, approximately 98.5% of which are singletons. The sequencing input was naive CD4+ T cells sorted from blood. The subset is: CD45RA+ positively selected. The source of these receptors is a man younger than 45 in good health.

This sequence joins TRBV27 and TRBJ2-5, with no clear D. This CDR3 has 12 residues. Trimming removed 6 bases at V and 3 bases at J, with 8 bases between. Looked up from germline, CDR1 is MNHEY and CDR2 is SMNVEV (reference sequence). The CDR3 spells CASRHKKETQYF. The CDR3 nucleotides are TGTGCCAGCAGACACAAGAAAGAGACCCAGTACTTC.

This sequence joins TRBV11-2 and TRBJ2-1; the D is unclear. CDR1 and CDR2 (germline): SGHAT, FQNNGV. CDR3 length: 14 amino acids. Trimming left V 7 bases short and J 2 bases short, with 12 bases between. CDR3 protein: CASTTGRAYNEQFF. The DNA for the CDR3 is TGTGCCAGCACCACCGGACGAGCCTACAATGAGCAGTTCTTC.